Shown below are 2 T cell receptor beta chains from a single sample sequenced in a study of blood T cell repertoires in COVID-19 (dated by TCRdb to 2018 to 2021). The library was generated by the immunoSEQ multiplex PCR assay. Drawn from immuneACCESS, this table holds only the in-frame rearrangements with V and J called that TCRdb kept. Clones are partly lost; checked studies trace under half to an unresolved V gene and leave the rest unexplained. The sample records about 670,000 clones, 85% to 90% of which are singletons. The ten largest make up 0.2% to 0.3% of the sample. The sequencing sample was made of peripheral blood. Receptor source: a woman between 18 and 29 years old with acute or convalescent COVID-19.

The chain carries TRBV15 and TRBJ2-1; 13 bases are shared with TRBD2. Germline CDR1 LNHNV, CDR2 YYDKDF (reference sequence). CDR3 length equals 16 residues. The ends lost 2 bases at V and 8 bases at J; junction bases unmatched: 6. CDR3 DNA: TGTGCCACCAGCAGATTACTAGCGGGGGGGGGTTATGAGCAGTTCTTC. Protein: CATSRLLAGGGYEQFF.

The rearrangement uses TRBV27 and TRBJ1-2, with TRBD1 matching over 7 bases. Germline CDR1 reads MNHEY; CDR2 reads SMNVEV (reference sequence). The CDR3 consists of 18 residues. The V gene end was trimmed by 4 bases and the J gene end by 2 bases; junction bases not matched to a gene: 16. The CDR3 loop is CASSSYQGKRGLNYGYTF. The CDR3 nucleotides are TGTGCCAGCAGTTCTTACCAGGGGAAAAGGGGGCTAAACTATGGCTACACCTTC.